The T cell receptor (beta chain) described here comes from a study of Ad26.COV2.S vaccination and SARS-CoV-2 variants. About the study: Donor was one of the participants in the Ad26.COV2.S arm of the COV1001 trial.

Clones were read by immunoSEQ multiplex PCR, and TCRdb kept only the in-frame ones, dropping some. The data contain about 350,000 clones, 88% of them singletons. The study's findings and limits: Placebo recipients trailed vaccine recipients in spike-specific TCR breadth. Comparable non-spike TCR breadth was observed in vaccine and placebo recipients. Vaccinees reportedly had broad spike-specific CD8+ and CD4+ T cell responses.

For this clone: Its antigen remains unidentified.

The treatment was: approximately 18 received Ad26.COV2.S at low or high dose, single or two shots; several received placebo; per-sample allocation not given. The investigators took samples on day 63 after the first vaccine or placebo injection. The sequenced sample was peripheral blood, obtained in a trial of Ad26.COV2.S vaccine versus placebo. The source of this sequence is a person between 18 and 65 years old who received the Ad26.COV2.S COVID-19 vaccine or a placebo.

The CDR3 nucleotides read TGCGCCAGCAAAGACAGATACACAGATACGCAGTATTTT. It codes for CASKDRYTDTQYF. The V gene is TRBV10-2, the J gene TRBJ2-3, with a weak D call TRBD1 (5 bases). V was shortened by 7 bases and J by 2 bases, with 10 bases between the two germline ends. The CDR3 has 13 amino acids. Germline V gene lookup returns CDR1 WSHSY and CDR2 SAAADI.